Below are 26 T cell receptor beta chains sequenced from a single sample in a study of breast tumors, draining lymph nodes, adjacent tissues. TCRdb analysed the multiplex PCR reads with MiXCR anew, one entry per CDR3 protein. The table includes around 290,000 distinct CDR3 sequences, around 31% detected once. The lymph nodes were axillary draining lymph nodes from breast cancer patients. Sequenced: axillary lymph node tissue. The receptors come from a female donor with breast cancer. Some clones in this sample may be carry-over from other donors' samples.

In regard to this clonotype: A much larger clone sits a single nucleotide away, making a read error possible. The chain joins TRBV4-1 to TRBJ2-1; TRBD1 aligns across 9 bases. This CDR3 is built from 17 residues. From germline, CDR1 is MGHRA and CDR2 YSYEKL. With V trimmed by 7 bases and J by 4 bases, 14 bases remained unmatched. For the CDR3, the DNA is TGCGCCAGCATCGGGGGACAGGGTTTGGAACCTTACAATGAGCAGTTCTTC. This gives the protein CASIGGQGLEPYNEQFF.

This clonotype was found many times. The chain uses TRBV24-1 and TRBJ2-3, with 9 bases lining up with TRBD2. The CDR3 extends over 18 amino acids. Germline lookup yields CDR1 KGHDR and CDR2 SFDVKD. V gave up 1 base and J gave up 3 bases; unmatched junction bases: 10. In DNA, the CDR3 is TGTGCCACCAGTGATTTAGGTTCGCGGGAGGGCCCGACAGATACGCAGTATTTT. Its protein product is CATSDLGSREGPTDTQYF.

This clonotype was seen a handful of times. This may be a read error: a much more frequent sequence differs by one nucleotide. The chain couples TRBV7-9 to TRBJ2-6, with D tentatively TRBD1 or TRBD2 (5 bases each). The germline gives CDR1 SEHNR, CDR2 FQNEAQ (reference sequence). The CDR3 contains 15 residues. This CDR3 reads CASSGRAHGANVLPF. CDR3 DNA: TGTGCCAGCAGCGGCAGGGCGCACGGGGCCAACGTCCTGCCTTTC.

At least ten counts were recorded for this clonotype. This chain joins TRBV19 and TRBJ2-3; 10 bases line up with TRBD2. Per the germline V gene, CDR1 is LNHDA and CDR2 is SQIVND (reference sequence). The V segment lost 4 bases and the J segment 0 bases; nucleotides outside the gene matches: 1. This CDR3 has 15 amino acids. DNA of the CDR3: TGTGCCAGTAGTAGTAGCGGGAGGAGCACAGATACGCAGTATTTT. Protein sequence: CASSSSGRSTDTQYF.

The chain employs TRBV18 and TRBJ1-1; D is uncertain. This CDR3 has 13 amino acids. The V and J ends lost 2 bases and 1 base respectively, with 5 bases between them. Germline assignment: CDR1 KGHSH and CDR2 LQKENI. Written as DNA, the CDR3 is TGTGCCAGCTCACCAGGGCAGAACACTGAAGCTTTCTTT. Protein: CASSPGQNTEAFF. The complete variable domain, with remaining parts taken from reference TRBV18 and TRBJ1-1, reads NAGVMQNPRHLVRRRGQEARLRCSPMKGHSHVYWYRQLPEEGLKFMVYLQKENIIDESGMPKERFSAEFPKEGPSILRIQQVVRGDSAAYFCASSPGQNTEAFFGQGTRLTVV.

To note about this clonotype: A much more abundant neighbour one base away suggests this may be a read error. The chain's CDR3 is CASTREVGNQPQRF. DNA of the CDR3: TGTGCCAGCACGAGGGAGGTCGGCAATCAGCCCCAGCGTTTT. This chain links TRBV6-4 with TRBJ1-5; D remains ambiguous. The CDR3 is made up of 14 amino acids. CDR1 is MRHNA, CDR2 SNTAGT, per germline.

This clonotype showed up many times. This rearrangement joins TRBV6-5 to TRBJ2-1; 9 bases are shared with TRBD2. This CDR3 comprises 15 residues. Germline V gene lookup returns CDR1 MNHEY and CDR2 SVGAGI. Losses at the gene ends were 6 bases for V and 7 bases for J; bases not matched to a gene: 10. CDR3 DNA sequence: TGTGCCAGCAGACTCGGGACTAGCCCTATGAATGAGCAGTTCTTC. It is translated as CASRLGTSPMNEQFF.

The chain carries TRBV6-1 and TRBJ2-1; 8 bases fit TRBD1. Germline V gives CDR1 MNHNS, CDR2 SASEGT. V dropped 7 bases and J dropped 11; count of bases not matched to a gene: 19. There are 16 residues in the CDR3. CDR3 coding DNA: TGTGCCAGCATCCACAGGGGGGCTTTACTGGGGAATAAGCAGTTCTTC. It encodes CASIHRGALLGNKQFF.

In its sample, this clonotype was seen many times. The rearrangement joins TRBV7-6 to TRBJ2-7; D perhaps matches TRBD2 (5 bases). Looked up from germline, CDR1 is SGHVS and CDR2 is FNYEAQ. The length of the CDR3 is 14 residues. The ends were cut back, 5 bases at V and 2 bases at J, with 13 bases in the middle. The CDR3 protein is CASSPDGGTYEQYF. The CDR3 nucleotides are TGTGCCAGCAGCCCCGACGGAGGAACCTACGAGCAGTACTTC.

Ten or more counts support this clonotype. The genes are TRBV20-1 and TRBJ2-5; a weak D match, TRBD2 (6 bases). Germline CDR1 and CDR2: DFQATT and SNEGSKA (reference sequence). This CDR3 has 14 amino acids. Trimming cost V 0 bases and J 5 bases, with 13 bases left between them. CDR3 residues: CSAREGGMGETQYF. The CDR3, as DNA: TGCAGTGCTAGAGAAGGCGGGATGGGGGAGACCCAGTACTTC.

This clonotype showed up many times. The chain couples TRBV12-3 or TRBV12-4 to TRBJ2-7, with 12 bases identical to TRBD1. This CDR3 spans 14 amino acids. Unmatched junction bases numbered 4, after V lost 6 bases and J lost 4 bases. The CDR3 region has the DNA TGTGCCAGCAGCCAGGGACAGGGGGCGTACGAGCAGTACTTC. It is translated as CASSQGQGAYEQYF.

At least ten counts were recorded for this clonotype. This chain uses TRBV11-1 with TRBJ2-5; D is possibly TRBD2 (6 bases). The CDR3 spans 16 residues. Germline V gene sequence: CDR1 SGHAT, CDR2 FQDESV (reference sequence). V lost 5 bases, J lost 2 bases, and 18 bases lay in between. CDR3 protein: CASSGPRDWVQETQYF. CDR3 DNA sequence: TGTGCCAGCAGCGGCCCGCGGGATTGGGTTCAAGAGACCCAGTACTTC. The full variable domain, its missing parts supplied by reference TRBV11-1 and TRBJ2-5, is EAEVAQSPRYKITEKSQAVAFWCDPISGHATLYWYRQILGQGPELLVQFQDESVVDDSQLPKDRFSAERLKGVDSTLKIQPAELGDSAMYLCASSGPRDWVQETQYFGPGTRLLVL.

Regarding this clonotype: The germline gene is not matched at one end of the junction; a read error may be the cause. The V call is TRBV25-1, the J call TRBJ2-2, with 8 bases fitting TRBD2. The CDR3 is 17 amino acids. Germline assignment: CDR1 MGHDK and CDR2 SYGVNS. This chain's CDR3 is CASSEYRGAGAIGELFF. CDR3 DNA sequence: TGTGCCAGCAGTGAATATCGCGGAGCGGGAGCGATCGGGGAGCTGTTCTTT.

This clonotype has a count of ten or more. The J gene is TRBJ2-7, the V gene TRBV4-2, with 10 nucleotides matching TRBD2. This CDR3 is built from 16 residues. Per the germline V gene, CDR1 is LGHNA and CDR2 is YNFKEQ. V lost 1 base to trimming and J lost 3 bases; unmatched junction nucleotides: 6. CDR3 in amino acids: CASSQAAASGSYEQYF. CDR3 DNA sequence: TGTGCCAGCAGCCAAGCTGCGGCTAGCGGGAGCTACGAGCAGTACTTC.

This chain joins TRBV3-1 and TRBJ1-3; D is undetermined. Germline-derived CDR1 and CDR2 are LGHDT and YNNKEL (reference sequence). The germline V and J ends were trimmed by 2 bases and 1 base, with 9 bases remaining between them. CDR3 length: 15 residues. CDR3 sequence reads: CASSQLLGSGNTIYF. The CDR3 region has the DNA TGTGCCAGCAGCCAACTCCTGGGGTCTGGAAACACCATATATTTT. Based on the CDR3 plus reference TRBV3-1 and TRBJ1-3, the full variable domain is DTAVSQTPKYLVTQMGNDKSIKCEQNLGHDTMYWYKQDSKKFLKIMFSYNNKELIINETVPNRFSPKSPDKAHLNLHINSLELGDSAVYFCASSQLLGSGNTIYFGEGSWLTVV.

On this clonotype: Since a much larger clone is just one base distant, this may be a read error. The chain joins TRBV20-1 to TRBJ1-5; the D is unclear. Trimming left V 2 bases short and J 0 bases short, with 8 bases between. The length of the CDR3 is 14 residues. Germline CDR1 is DFQATT and CDR2 is SNEGSKA (reference sequence). The CDR3 DNA reads TGCAGTGCTAGATCCGTGAGTAGCAATCAGCCCCAGCATTTT. It specifies CSARSVSSNQPQHF.

A few counts support this clonotype. The chain uses TRBV27 and TRBJ1-2, with D perhaps TRBD1 (6 bases). Germline-derived CDR1 and CDR2 are MNHEY and SMNVEV (reference sequence). V dropped 5 bases and J dropped 4 bases, with 14 bases sitting between them. The CDR3 length is 14 residues. The DNA for the CDR3 is TGTGCCAGCAGTACAGGGCCGGGCTTCTATGGCTACACCTTC. This codes for CASSTGPGFYGYTF.

This clonotype was picked up many times. This rearrangement joins TRBV29-1 to TRBJ2-3; TRBD1 or TRBD2 may be the D gene (5 bases each). V shed 4 bases and J shed 0 bases, with 14 bases lying between them. Germline lookup yields CDR1 SQVTM and CDR2 ANQGSEA. The CDR3 runs to 15 residues. The chain's CDR3 is CSVAGLASSTDTQYF. The DNA for the CDR3 is TGCAGCGTTGCGGGGCTAGCATCTAGCACAGATACGCAGTATTTT.

Many counts were recorded for this clonotype. The gene calls are TRBV11-1 and TRBJ1-2; D unresolved. The germline V and J ends were trimmed by 3 bases and 4 bases, with 9 bases remaining between them. Germline-derived CDR1 and CDR2 are SGHAT and FQDESV (reference sequence). The CDR3 loop spans 13 amino acids. Written as DNA, the CDR3 is TGTGCCAGCAGCTTGACGGGATCCTATGGCTACACCTTC. Translating it yields CASSLTGSYGYTF.

This clonotype was detected a few times. The genes are TRBV3-1 and TRBJ1-3, with 8 nucleotides matching TRBD1. With V trimmed by 1 base and J by 2 bases, 1 base remained unmatched. This CDR3 region has 15 residues. Germline CDR1 and CDR2: LGHDT and YNNKEL (reference sequence). CDR3 in DNA: TGTGCCAGCAGCCAAGGCAGGGGGCCTGGAAACACCATATATTTT. This sequence encodes CASSQGRGPGNTIYF.

Concerning this clonotype: A much larger clone is a single base away; this may be a read error. The J gene is TRBJ2-7, the V gene TRBV3-1; 12 bases align to TRBD2. The CDR3 spans 15 residues. Germline V CDR1 and CDR2: LGHDT, YNNKEL (reference sequence). The CDR3 coding sequence is TGTGCCAGCAGCCAGGGGACTAGCGGGTGGAACGAGCAGCACTTC. Protein: CASSQGTSGWNEQHF.

Turning to this clonotype: The junction and the germline gene differ at one end; a read error may be behind it. The chain couples TRBV5-1 to TRBJ2-2; 9 positions agree with TRBD2. There are 18 residues in the CDR3. The germline V gene has CDR1 SGHRS and CDR2 YFSETQ. The CDR3 spells CASSLEGSGSPNTGELFF. The CDR3 bases are TGCGCCAGTAGCTTGGAGGGTAGCGGGAGCCCGAACACCGGGGAGCTGTTTTTT.

This clonotype was seen ten or more times. The gene calls are TRBV2 and TRBJ2-6, with D perhaps TRBD2 (6 bases). Germline V CDR1 and CDR2: SNHLY, FYNNEI. V shed 6 bases and J shed 0 bases, with 15 bases lying between them. The CDR3 totals 17 residues. CDR3 protein: CASRLRDSISGANVLTF. CDR3 sequence (DNA): TGTGCCAGCAGACTCCGGGACTCCATCTCTGGGGCCAACGTCCTGACTTTC.

This clonotype was seen ten or more times. The CDR3 here is CSATRGGETQYF. In DNA form, the CDR3 reads TGCAGTGCCACCCGGGGCGGGGAGACCCAGTACTTC. The chain has TRBV20-1 and TRBJ2-5; D is possibly TRBD1 or TRBD2 (5 bases each). Deletions cut 6 bases from V and 5 bases from J, with 13 bases between. The CDR3 contains 12 residues. Germline V lookup: CDR1 DFQATT, CDR2 SNEGSKA (reference sequence).

This clonotype was seen repeatedly, ten times or more. The genes are TRBV11-2 and TRBJ1-2; D remains unclear. Trimming took off 4 bases at V and 5 bases at J, with 5 bases between the two ends. CDR3 length: 11 amino acids. Germline-derived CDR1 and CDR2 are SGHAT and FQNNGV. This CDR3 reads CASSSQYGYTF. In nucleotides, the CDR3 is TGTGCCAGCAGCTCACAGTATGGCTACACCTTC.

This clonotype was seen repeatedly, ten times or more. The chain links TRBV4-1 to TRBJ2-3; D gene uncertain. Trimming cost V 0 bases and J 2 bases, with 9 bases left between them. This CDR3 spans 15 amino acids. Per the germline V gene, CDR1 is MGHRA and CDR2 is YSYEKL. CDR3 sequence: CASSQEPGYTDTQYF. DNA for the CDR3: TGCGCCAGCAGCCAAGAACCCGGATACACAGATACGCAGTATTTT.